A single sample is the source of the 14 T cell receptor beta chains below, sequenced in a study of spatial heterogeneity in lung cancer. Each CDR3 protein gets one entry after TCRdb re-called the 5' RACE reads with MiXCR. The repertoire includes approximately 23,000 distinct CDR3 sequences, approximately 4.3% of them detected once, and more than 8.5% sits in the top ten. Indicated time point: sample taken at primary tumor resection. Overall study findings and caveats: Mutation tallies in tumors tracked expanded intratumoral alpha and beta TCR counts.

Which antigens these TCRs recognize remains unknown. Sample: lung tumor tissue, taken at surgery. The receptors originated from a male donor with early-stage non-small cell lung cancer.

This clonotype showed up many times. The genes are TRBV7-3 and TRBJ2-3, with 11 bases fitting TRBD2. This CDR3 spans 15 amino acids. The V segment lost 5 bases and the J segment 4 bases; nucleotides outside the gene matches: 5. Germline CDR1 reads SGHTA; CDR2 reads FQGTGA. CDR3 in DNA: TGTGCCAGCAGCCCCGGACTAGCGGGCGCAGATACGCAGTATTTT. Protein sequence: CASSPGLAGADTQYF.

This clonotype was counted ten times or more. The J gene is TRBJ2-7, the V gene TRBV7-2; TRBD2 agrees at 7 bases. The CDR3 extends over 13 amino acids. The J segment lost 3 bases and the V segment lost 5 bases, leaving 4 bases of the junction unmatched. In germline, CDR1 is SGHTA, CDR2 FQGNSA. The CDR3 DNA reads as TGTGCCAGCAGCCGAGGACTAGGCTACGAGCAGTACTTC. Translated, it gives CASSRGLGYEQYF.

In its sample, this clonotype was seen many times. This chain links TRBV2 with TRBJ2-4; D assignment may be TRBD1 or TRBD2 (5 bases each). This CDR3 is built from 17 residues. V was cut by 5 bases and J by 0 bases, with 17 bases left in between. Germline values: CDR1 SNHLY, CDR2 FYNNEI. The CDR3 loop reads CASSRVSGLLAKNIQYF. Written as DNA, the CDR3 is TGTGCCAGCAGTAGGGTGTCGGGGCTACTAGCCAAAAACATTCAGTACTTC. Using reference TRBV2 and TRBJ2-4 for the parts outside the CDR3, the full variable domain is EPEVTQTPSHQVTQMGQEVILRCVPISNHLYFYWYRQILGQKVEFLVSFYNNEISEKSEIFDDQFSVERPDGSNFTLKIRSTKLEDSAMYFCASSRVSGLLAKNIQYFGAGTRLSVL.

This clonotype appeared many times. This chain links TRBV29-1 with TRBJ1-1; the match to TRBD1 covers 8 bases. Trimming removed 7 bases from V and 1 base from J; junction bases left unmatched: 11. The V gene's germline CDR1 is SQVTM and CDR2 ANQGSEA. CDR3 length equals 15 residues. CDR3 DNA: TGCAGCGCCCAGGACAGGGAAAAAGGGAACACTGAAGCTTTCTTT. It specifies CSAQDREKGNTEAFF.

DNA of the CDR3: TGTGCCAGCAGCTCGGGTTGGAATGAGCAGTTCTTC. As protein: CASSSGWNEQFF. The V gene is TRBV6-5, the J gene TRBJ2-1; D is ambiguous. V lost 6 bases, J lost 7 bases, and 10 bases lay in between. The CDR3 loop spans 12 amino acids. Per germline, CDR1 MNHEY and CDR2 SVGAGI.

This clonotype occurred a few times. This chain links TRBV28 with TRBJ1-2; TRBD1 matches at 7 bases. CDR1 is MDHEN, CDR2 SYDVKM, per germline. The V segment lost 6 bases and the J segment 0 bases; nucleotides outside the gene matches: 7. The CDR3 loop spans 15 amino acids. The CDR3 nucleotides are TGTGCCAGCAGCTCCGCAGGGGGGGCTAACTATGGCTACACCTTC. Translated: CASSSAGGANYGYTF.

This clonotype was seen ten or more times. The DNA for the CDR3 is TGCAGTGCCCGAGACACCGGTTCACAGTCCTACAATGAGCAGTTCTTC. Its protein is CSARDTGSQSYNEQFF. The rearrangement joins TRBV20-1 to TRBJ2-1; D unclear. Germline loops: CDR1 DFQATT, CDR2 SNEGSKA (reference sequence). V lost 6 bases and J 1 base, leaving 19 bases between the germline ends. There are 16 residues in the CDR3.

The table lists this clonotype with many counts. The chain has TRBV29-1 and TRBJ2-1; 7 nucleotides agree with TRBD1. The CDR3 totals 11 residues. Germline CDR1 and CDR2: SQVTM and ANQGSEA. The J segment lost 10 bases and the V segment lost 7 bases, leaving 7 bases of the junction unmatched. The CDR3 here is CSAWTGREQFF. CDR3 nucleotides: TGCAGCGCTTGGACAGGCCGAGAGCAGTTCTTC.

This clonotype was recorded many times. The rearrangement uses TRBV20-1 and TRBJ2-6; D gene unclear. The CDR3 contains 13 residues. From germline, CDR1 is DFQATT and CDR2 SNEGSKA (reference sequence). V gave up 5 bases and J gave up 4 bases, with 9 bases separating them. The DNA for the CDR3 is TGCAGTGCTGGGGAATGGGGGGCCAACGTCCTGACTTTC. Translated: CSAGEWGANVLTF.

This clonotype was seen a few times. The chain has TRBV4-3 and TRBJ2-1, with TRBD1 as a possible D gene (6 bases). Germline CDR1 and CDR2: LGHNA and YSLEER. The CDR3 is made up of 16 amino acids. Trimming left V 0 bases short and J 5 bases short, with 14 bases between. This CDR3 is CASSQDTTGIDNEQFF. The DNA of the CDR3 is TGCGCCAGCAGCCAAGATACAACAGGGATAGACAATGAGCAGTTCTTC.

This clonotype was counted ten times or more. V usage is TRBV27 and J usage is TRBJ2-5; D is possibly TRBD2 (6 bases). Trimming stripped 4 bases from V and 1 base from J, with 13 bases between. CDR1 MNHEY and CDR2 SMNVEV come from the germline V gene (reference sequence). The CDR3 length is 15 residues. CDR3 coding DNA: TGTGCCAGCAGTTCCTTATTAGCGGCCCAAGAGACCCAGTACTTC. Residues: CASSSLLAAQETQYF.

This clonotype was observed many times. The rearrangement links TRBV2 to TRBJ1-5; 7 bases agree with TRBD1. Germline V gene lookup returns CDR1 SNHLY and CDR2 FYNNEI. The CDR3 loop spans 14 amino acids. V lost 6 bases to trimming and J lost 5 bases; unmatched junction nucleotides: 7. This CDR3 reads CASRLTGKDQPQHF. The DNA of the CDR3 is TGTGCCAGCAGACTGACAGGGAAAGATCAGCCCCAGCATTTT. The variable domain in full, completed from reference TRBV2 and TRBJ1-5, reads EPEVTQTPSHQVTQMGQEVILRCVPISNHLYFYWYRQILGQKVEFLVSFYNNEISEKSEIFDDQFSVERPDGSNFTLKIRSTKLEDSAMYFCASRLTGKDQPQHFGDGTRLSIL.

In its sample, this clonotype was seen a few times. The junction does not match germline at one end; this may be a read error. The chain links TRBV29-1 to TRBJ2-1; 8 nucleotides line up with TRBD1. The CDR3 has 13 residues. Germline V gives CDR1 SQVTM, CDR2 ANQGSEA. Written as DNA, the CDR3 is TGCAGCGTGGAAGGACAGGGCCACAATGAGCAGTTCTTC. This sequence encodes CSVEGQGHNEQFF.

This clonotype appeared many times. V is TRBV2 and J is TRBJ2-7; 11 positions agree with TRBD1. The CDR3 has 13 amino acids. Looked up from germline, CDR1 is SNHLY and CDR2 is FYNNEI. V lost 4 bases, J lost 11 bases, and 7 bases stayed unmatched. CDR3 coding DNA: TGTGCCAGCAGTGGGACAGGGGGCAAGGTAAAGTACTTC. Translated, it gives CASSGTGGKVKYF.